The 2 T cell receptor beta chains presented below share a single source sample, sequenced in a study of response to subunit inactivated influenza vaccine (dated by TCRdb to 2017 to 2018). Preparation of the library involved RT-PCR. Sequencing was carried out with an Illumina HiSeq 2500. TCRdb redid the processing of the public reads, applying fastp at Q25 and MiXCR, and retained in-frame beta chains. Rows are unified per CDR3 protein, each entry keeping the most common DNA and genes. The sample table shows over 450,000 distinct CDR3 sequences, and 10% to 15% are seen once. The ten top clones hold around 13% of the sample. This specimen's time point label, interpreted: 45 days after influenza vaccine administration. The sequenced sample was PBMCs from blood, obtained 40 to 50 days after vaccination. These TCRs come from a man aged 50-60 years who received an inactivated influenza vaccine. Donor details come from another sample of the same person, matched by shared clones.

The chain is built from TRBV6-1 and TRBJ2-7, with 10 bases fitting TRBD1. This CDR3 spans 14 amino acids. Germline-derived CDR1 and CDR2 are MNHNS and SASEGT. V trimming: 6 bases; J trimming: 4 bases; junction bases outside the gene matches: 6. In DNA, the CDR3 is TGTGCCAGCAGGCTCGGGACAGGGGCTTACGAGCAGTACTTC. Residues: CASRLGTGAYEQYF.

This clonotype occurred a few times. The chain recombines TRBV6-5 with TRBJ2-2; D is perhaps TRBD2 (5 bases). The germline V gene encodes CDR1 MNHEY and CDR2 SVGAGI. CDR3 length: 14 residues. V was shortened by 2 bases and J by 4 bases, with 8 bases between the two germline ends. CDR3 bases: TGTGCCAGCAGTTACCCTCGGGGCACCGGGGAGCTGTTTTTT. This encodes CASSYPRGTGELFF.